This T cell receptor (beta chain) was identified during a study of T cells in Graves' hyperthyroidism and ophthalmopathy. At least ten counts were recorded for this clonotype. What it binds is unknown. Authors of the study amplified TCR beta CDR3 regions from RNA transcripts. First-round RT-PCR of the TCR CDR3 relied on the HTBI primer set. One entry per CDR3 protein results from TCRdb running MiXCR on the multiplex PCR reads. The sample lists around 450,000 distinct CDR3 sequences, about a sixth occurring once. General study findings and limits: Among thyroid clonotypes expanded above 0.001, most also appeared in blood.

The sample consisted of blood. The receptor's source is a woman younger than 30 with Graves' hyperthyroidism.

CDR3 sequence reads: CASSPLGTSGSFSEQYF. The CDR3 bases are TGCGCCAGCAGCCCACTTGGGACTAGCGGGAGTTTTAGCGAGCAGTACTTC. V gene TRBV5-1 combines with J gene TRBJ2-7; 14 bases are a match to TRBD2. In germline, CDR1 is SGHRS, CDR2 YFSETQ. The CDR3 spans 17 residues. V shed 4 bases and J 6 bases; nucleotides not matched to a gene: 12.